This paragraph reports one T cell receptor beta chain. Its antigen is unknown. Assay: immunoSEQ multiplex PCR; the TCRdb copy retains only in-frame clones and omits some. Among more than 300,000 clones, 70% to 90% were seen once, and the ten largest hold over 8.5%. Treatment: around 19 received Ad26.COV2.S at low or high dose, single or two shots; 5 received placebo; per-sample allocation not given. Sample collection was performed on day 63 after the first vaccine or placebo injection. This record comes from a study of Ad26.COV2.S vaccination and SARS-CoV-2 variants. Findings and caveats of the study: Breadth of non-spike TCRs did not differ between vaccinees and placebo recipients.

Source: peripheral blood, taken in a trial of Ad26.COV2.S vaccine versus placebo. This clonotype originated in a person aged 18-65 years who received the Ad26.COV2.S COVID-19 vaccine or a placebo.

The CDR3 loop is CATSGLAGNNEQFF. CDR3 nucleotide sequence: TGTGCCACCAGTGGGCTAGCGGGGAACAATGAGCAGTTCTTC. The chain employs TRBV24-1 and TRBJ2-1, with TRBD2 matching over 9 bases. Germline V gene lookup returns CDR1 KGHDR and CDR2 SFDVKD. Unmatched junction bases numbered 3, after V lost 5 bases and J lost 5 bases. The CDR3 covers 14 residues.